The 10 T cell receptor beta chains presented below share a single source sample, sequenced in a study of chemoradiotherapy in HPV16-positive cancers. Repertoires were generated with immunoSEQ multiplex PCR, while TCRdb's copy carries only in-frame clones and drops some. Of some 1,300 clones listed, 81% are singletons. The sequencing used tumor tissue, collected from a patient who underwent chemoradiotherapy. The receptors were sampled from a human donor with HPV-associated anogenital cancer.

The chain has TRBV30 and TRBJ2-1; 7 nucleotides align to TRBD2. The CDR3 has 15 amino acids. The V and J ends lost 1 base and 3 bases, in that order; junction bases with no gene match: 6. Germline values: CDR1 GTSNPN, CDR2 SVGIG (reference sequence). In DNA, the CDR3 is TGTGCCTGGAGTGCTACTAGCGAAGGCTACAATGAGCAGTTCTTC. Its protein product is CAWSATSEGYNEQFF. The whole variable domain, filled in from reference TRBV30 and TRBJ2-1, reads SQTIHQWPATLVQPVGSPLSLECTVEGTSNPNLYWYRQAAGRGLQLLFYSVGIGQISSEVPQNLSASRPQDRQFILSSKKLLLSDSGFYLCAWSATSEGYNEQFFGPGTRLTVL.

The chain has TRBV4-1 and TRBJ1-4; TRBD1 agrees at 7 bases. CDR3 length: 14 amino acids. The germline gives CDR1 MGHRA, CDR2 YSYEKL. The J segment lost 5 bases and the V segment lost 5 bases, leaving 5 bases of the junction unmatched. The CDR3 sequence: CASSKIQGNEKLFF. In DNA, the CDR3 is TGCGCCAGCAGCAAGATACAGGGGAATGAAAAACTGTTTTTT.

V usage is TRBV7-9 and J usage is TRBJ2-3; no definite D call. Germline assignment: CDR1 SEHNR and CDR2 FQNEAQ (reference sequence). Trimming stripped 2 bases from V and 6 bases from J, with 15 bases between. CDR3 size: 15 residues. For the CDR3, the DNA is TGTGCCAGCAGCTTAAGTAGTGGTCTATATGATACGCAGTATTTT. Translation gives CASSLSSGLYDTQYF.

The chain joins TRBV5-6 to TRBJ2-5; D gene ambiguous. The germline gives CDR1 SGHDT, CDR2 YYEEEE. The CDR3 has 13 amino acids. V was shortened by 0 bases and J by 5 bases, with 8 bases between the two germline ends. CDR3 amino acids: CASSLGNSETQYF. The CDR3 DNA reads TGTGCCAGCAGCTTGGGAAATAGCGAGACCCAGTACTTC.

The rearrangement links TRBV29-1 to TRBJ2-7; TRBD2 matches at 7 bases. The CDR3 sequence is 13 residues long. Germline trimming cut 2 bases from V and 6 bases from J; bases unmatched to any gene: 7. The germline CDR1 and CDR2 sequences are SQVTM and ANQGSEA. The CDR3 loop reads CSVESVRGGEQYF. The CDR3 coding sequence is TGCAGCGTTGAATCTGTGCGCGGGGGCGAGCAGTACTTC.

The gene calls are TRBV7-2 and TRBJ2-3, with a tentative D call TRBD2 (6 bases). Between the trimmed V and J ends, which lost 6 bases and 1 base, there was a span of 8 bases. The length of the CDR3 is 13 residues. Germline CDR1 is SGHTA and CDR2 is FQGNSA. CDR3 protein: CASRSGGTDTQYF. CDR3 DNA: TGTGCCAGCAGGTCGGGGGGCACAGATACGCAGTATTTT.

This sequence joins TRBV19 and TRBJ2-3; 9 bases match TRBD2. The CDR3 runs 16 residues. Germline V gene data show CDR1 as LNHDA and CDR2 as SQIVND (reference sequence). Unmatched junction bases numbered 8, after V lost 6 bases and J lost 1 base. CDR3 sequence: CASSNPKRGGTDTQYF. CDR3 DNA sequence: TGTGCCAGTAGCAATCCAAAGCGGGGGGGCACAGATACGCAGTATTTT.

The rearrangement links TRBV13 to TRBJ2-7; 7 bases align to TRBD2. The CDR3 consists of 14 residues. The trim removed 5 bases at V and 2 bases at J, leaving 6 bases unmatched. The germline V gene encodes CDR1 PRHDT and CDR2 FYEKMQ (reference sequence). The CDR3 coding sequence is TGTGCCAGCAGCCCAAGGACTAGGCCCTACGAGCAGTACTTC. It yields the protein CASSPRTRPYEQYF.

CDR3: CASSFSVGRTNTIYF. CDR3 nucleotides: TGTGCCAGTAGTTTTTCCGTCGGCCGGACTAACACCATATATTTT. The chain combines TRBV19 with TRBJ1-3; D unresolved. Trimming removed 5 bases from V and 7 bases from J, with 18 bases in between. CDR1 and CDR2 (germline): LNHDA, SQIVND (reference sequence). CDR3 length equals 15 residues.

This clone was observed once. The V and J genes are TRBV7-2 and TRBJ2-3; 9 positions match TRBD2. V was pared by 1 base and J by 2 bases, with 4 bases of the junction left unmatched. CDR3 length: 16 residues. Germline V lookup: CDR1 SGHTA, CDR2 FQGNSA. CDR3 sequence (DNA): TGTGCCAGCAGCTTAGTAGCGGGGGTACCCACAGATACGCAGTATTTT. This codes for CASSLVAGVPTDTQYF.